This is a list of T cell receptor beta chains from one sample in a study of blood T cell repertoires in COVID-19. Sequenced by immunoSEQ multiplex PCR; TCRdb stores in-frame clones only, minus some. The data show hundreds of thousands of clones, with more than 75% seen just once and roughly 2% held by the top ten. Sequencing was carried out using PBMCs or T cells enriched from blood (not recorded which). Source of these receptors: an older woman in a cohort exposed to, infected with or recovered from COVID-19 (not recorded which). The CDR3 runs from the conserved cysteine through the conserved F or W. The D gene is left open where the match is weak. Expanded clones are given a class, and other clones once, few, many or no size at all.

v_call	d_call	clone_size	j_call	cdr3_aa	cdr3_nt
TRBV23-1	TRBD1	-	TRBJ1-3	CASRGQGASNTIYF	TGCGCCAGCAGGGGACAGGGGGCATCAAACACCATATATTTT
TRBV6-1	TRBD1	-	TRBJ2-7	CASSEGTGGFYEQYF	TGTGCCAGCAGTGAGGGGACAGGGGGGTTCTACGAGCAGTACTTC
TRBV10-3	-	-	TRBJ2-2	CAISESQVHTGELFF	TGTGCCATCAGTGAGTCTCAGGTTCACACCGGGGAGCTGTTTTTT
TRBV21-1	-	-	TRBJ2-3	CASSSRRNRSGHISTDTQYF	TGTGCCAGCAGCAGCAGGCGGAACAGATCAGGGCACATTAGCACAGATACGCAGTATTTT
TRBV18	-	-	TRBJ2-5	CASSPRGTVQETQYF	TGTGCCAGCTCACCGCGTGGGACTGTTCAAGAGACCCAGTACTTC
TRBV3-1/TRBV3-2	TRBD2	-	TRBJ2-3	CASIREGTDTQYF	TGTGCCAGCATACGGGAGGGGACAGATACGCAGTATTTT
TRBV30	-	-	TRBJ2-7	CAWSVRQGKYEQYF	TGTGCCTGGAGTGTGCGGCAGGGGAAGTACGAGCAGTACTTC
TRBV19	TRBD1	-	TRBJ1-2	CASRETGRLDYGYTF	TGTGCCAGTAGAGAGACAGGGCGTCTGGACTATGGCTACACCTTC
TRBV2	TRBD2	few	TRBJ2-1	CASKREAHNEQFF	TGTGCCAGTAAGCGGGAGGCTCACAATGAGCAGTTCTTC
TRBV6-5	TRBD1	-	TRBJ1-2	CASSFDQGARGYTF	TGTGCCAGCAGTTTTGACCAGGGGGCGCGAGGCTACACCTTC
TRBV15	TRBD2	-	TRBJ2-1	CATGTSGFYNEQFF	TGTGCCACAGGGACTAGCGGATTCTACAATGAGCAGTTCTTC
TRBV5-1	TRBD2	-	TRBJ2-7	CASSSPSGVSYEQYF	TGCGCCAGCAGCTCCCCTAGCGGGGTCTCCTACGAGCAGTACTTC
TRBV6-5	TRBD1	-	TRBJ1-2	CASSLTGGYGYTF	TGTGCCAGCAGTTTGACAGGGGGCTATGGCTACACCTTC
TRBV28	TRBD2	-	TRBJ2-2	CASGASGRVGTTGELFF	TGTGCCAGCGGGGCTAGCGGGAGGGTAGGCACCACCGGGGAGCTGTTTTTT
TRBV5-6	-	-	TRBJ1-1	CASSLVGGNIEAFF	TGTGCCAGCAGCTTGGTAGGAGGGAACATTGAAGCTTTCTTT
TRBV5-1	TRBD1	-	TRBJ1-1	CASSLGQGKAFF	TGCGCCAGCAGCTTGGGACAGGGTAAAGCTTTCTTT
TRBV18	TRBD1	-	TRBJ2-1	CASSPKDRGGYNEQFF	TGTGCCAGCTCACCTAAAGACAGGGGGGGATACAATGAGCAGTTCTTC
TRBV7-6	TRBD2	-	TRBJ2-2	CASSSAPGLANTGELFF	TGTGCCAGCAGCTCCGCCCCGGGACTAGCGAACACCGGGGAGCTGTTTTTT
TRBV13	-	-	TRBJ1-6	CASSSRTEAYNSPLHF	TGTGCCAGCAGCTCCCGGACTGAAGCTTATAATTCACCCCTCCACTTT
TRBV6-5	-	-	TRBJ2-3	CASGPITDTQYF	TGTGCCAGCGGGCCGATCACAGATACGCAGTATTTT
TRBV5-1	-	-	TRBJ1-4	CASSLGEGHREKLFF	TGCGCCAGCAGCTTGGGGGAGGGTCATCGGGAAAAACTGTTTTTT
TRBV5-1	TRBD1	-	TRBJ1-2	CASSHTGTDLNYGYTF	TGCGCCAGCAGCCACACCGGGACAGACCTTAACTATGGCTACACCTTC
TRBV7-3	TRBD1	-	TRBJ2-2	CASRRDRATGELFF	TGTGCCAGCAGGAGGGACAGGGCTACCGGGGAGCTGTTTTTT
TRBV28	-	-	TRBJ2-5	CASIRRWDSGANQETQYF	TGTGCCAGCATCAGACGGTGGGATTCTGGGGCAAATCAAGAGACCCAGTACTTC
TRBV29-1	-	-	TRBJ1-4	CSVTGGDEKLFF	TGCAGCGTAACGGGGGGGGATGAAAAACTGTTTTTT
TRBV5-1	TRBD1	-	TRBJ2-1	CASGEQGLLNEQFF	TGCGCCAGCGGGGAACAGGGGCTCTTGAATGAGCAGTTCTTC
TRBV6-5	TRBD1	-	TRBJ2-2	CASSGQGAGELFF	TGTGCCAGCTCGGGACAGGGGGCCGGGGAGCTGTTTTTT
TRBV11-2	TRBD1	-	TRBJ1-6	CASSSRTGGNSPLHF	TGTGCCAGCAGCTCCCGGACAGGGGGTAATTCACCCCTCCACTTT
TRBV29-1	-	-	TRBJ2-6	CSVRDWGSGANVLTF	TGCAGCGTCCGGGACTGGGGTTCGGGGGCCAACGTCCTGACTTTC
TRBV4-1	TRBD1	-	TRBJ2-4	CASSQSPQGALEFQNIQYF	TGCGCCAGCAGCCAAAGTCCACAGGGGGCACTAGAATTTCAAAACATTCAGTACTTC
TRBV28	-	-	TRBJ1-2	CASSLKTEGGYGYTF	TGTGCCAGCAGTCTCAAGACAGAGGGAGGCTATGGCTACACCTTC
TRBV3-1/TRBV3-2	TRBD1	-	TRBJ2-5	CASSPATGQGGETQYF	TGTGCCAGCAGCCCAGCGACCGGACAGGGGGGAGAGACCCAGTACTTC
TRBV28	TRBD1	once	TRBJ1-5	CASIKTGKGNQPQHF	TGTGCCAGCATCAAGACAGGGAAGGGCAATCAGCCCCAGCATTTT
TRBV7-2	-	-	TRBJ2-7	CASTNENEQYF	TGTGCCAGCACCAACGAGAACGAGCAGTACTTC
TRBV19	TRBD1	-	TRBJ1-3	CASRLDRDSRNTIYF	TGTGCCAGTAGACTCGACAGGGATTCCAGAAACACCATATATTTT
TRBV5-1	-	once	TRBJ2-7	CASSLDQGYYEQYF	TGCGCCAGCAGCTTGGATCAGGGATACTACGAGCAGTACTTC
TRBV6-5	TRBD1	-	TRBJ1-5	CASSKTGYNQPQHF	TGTGCCAGCAGTAAGACAGGGTACAATCAGCCCCAGCATTTT
TRBV7-9	-	-	TRBJ2-6	CASSGDSFLGANVLTF	TGTGCCAGCAGTGGTGACAGCTTCCTCGGGGCCAACGTCCTGACTTTC
TRBV5-1	TRBD2	few	TRBJ2-7	CASSPGLAATYEQYF	TGCGCCAGCAGCCCGGGACTAGCTGCGACCTACGAGCAGTACTTC
TRBV4-1	-	-	TRBJ1-4	CASSQGGWEKLFF	TGCGCCAGCAGCCAAGGGGGCTGGGAAAAACTGTTTTTT
TRBV5-1	-	few	TRBJ2-3	CASSPTTGPDTQYF	TGCGCCAGCAGCCCGACAACTGGGCCGGATACGCAGTATTTT
TRBV24-1	TRBD1	-	TRBJ2-5	CATSVSGGSAGAQYF	TGTGCCACCAGTGTCTCAGGGGGCAGCGCAGGGGCCCAGTACTTC
TRBV2	TRBD1	-	TRBJ2-4	CASSARARDSVAKNIQYF	TGTGCCAGCAGTGCGAGGGCCCGGGACAGTGTAGCCAAAAACATTCAGTACTTC
TRBV7-2	-	-	TRBJ2-3	CASSLSTGYTDTQYF	TGTGCCAGCAGCTTATCGACAGGCTACACAGATACGCAGTATTTT
TRBV19	TRBD2	-	TRBJ2-7	CASRSLASGTHPQYF	TGTGCCAGTCGAAGCCTGGCTAGCGGAACCCATCCCCAGTACTTC
TRBV28	-	-	TRBJ2-3	CASIKLALAAPKYLDTQYF	TGTGCCAGCATAAAGTTGGCCTTAGCGGCCCCGAAGTATCTAGATACGCAGTATTTT
TRBV7-9	TRBD2	few	TRBJ2-7	CASSALAGGPYEQYF	TGTGCCAGCAGCGCACTAGCGGGAGGGCCCTACGAGCAGTACTTC
TRBV19	-	-	TRBJ2-7	CASSPTLFYEQYF	TGTGCCAGTAGCCCCACTCTGTTCTACGAGCAGTACTTC
TRBV7-2	-	-	TRBJ1-6	CASSPQRGARSPLHF	TGTGCCAGCAGCCCGCAACGGGGGGCGCGGTCACCCCTCCACTTT